This T cell receptor (beta chain) comes out of a study of technical replicates of blood from a few donors. This CDR3 has 16 residues. The junction had 13 bases not matched to a gene; V was cut back by 5 bases and J by 3 bases. The germline V gene encodes CDR1 SEHNR and CDR2 FQNEAQ (reference sequence). In its sample, this clone was seen once. Repertoires were generated with immunoSEQ multiplex PCR, while TCRdb's copy carries only in-frame clones and drops some. The repertoire holds over 90,000 clones, with 95% as singletons. The chain is built from TRBV7-9 and TRBJ2-7; 7 nucleotides match TRBD1. Sequencing used T cells isolated from PBMCs. The receptor was isolated from a human donor in good health. CDR3 DNA: TGTGCCAGCAGCGACATGACAGGGTATTTCAACTACGAGCAGTACTTC. It specifies CASSDMTGYFNYEQYF. Full variable domain (remainder filled in from reference TRBV7-9 and TRBJ2-7): DTGVSQNPRHKITKRGQNVTFRCDPISEHNRLYWYRQTLGQGPEFLTYFQNEAQLEKSRLLSDRFSAERPKGSFSTLEIQRTEQGDSAMYLCASSDMTGYFNYEQYFGPGTRLTVT.